These 21 T cell receptor beta chains were sequenced from one sample in a study of T cells in Graves' hyperthyroidism and ophthalmopathy. Researchers took RNA transcripts and amplified the TCR beta CDR3 regions from them. A first-round RT-PCR of the TCR CDR3 used the HTBI primer set. TCRdb re-called the multiplex PCR reads through MiXCR, storing one row per CDR3 protein. The sample shows approximately 560,000 distinct CDR3 sequences, 15% to 18% of them seen only once. Source material: blood. These receptors all stem from a woman aged 30 to 39 with Graves' hyperthyroidism.

This clonotype came up many times. The rearrangement uses TRBV5-1 and TRBJ2-7, with TRBD2 as a possible D gene (5 bases). CDR1 and CDR2 (germline): SGHRS, YFSETQ. Trimming cost V 2 bases and J 6 bases, with 12 bases left between them. This CDR3 region has 13 residues. CDR3: CASSFNLEGEQYF. CDR3 in DNA: TGCGCCAGCAGCTTTAATCTAGAGGGCGAGCAGTACTTC.

This clonotype showed up just a few times. The chain employs TRBV3-1 and TRBJ1-2; D is possibly TRBD1 (5 bases). From germline, CDR1 is LGHDT and CDR2 YNNKEL (reference sequence). This CDR3 has 15 residues. V was cut by 1 base and J by 4 bases, with 13 bases left in between. The CDR3 nucleotides read TGTGCCAGCAGCCAAGGTGATGGGACCTTCTATGGCTACACCTTC. Protein: CASSQGDGTFYGYTF. The full variable domain, with the rest looked up from reference TRBV3-1 and TRBJ1-2, is DTAVSQTPKYLVTQMGNDKSIKCEQNLGHDTMYWYKQDSKKFLKIMFSYNNKELIINETVPNRFSPKSPDKAHLNLHINSLELGDSAVYFCASSQGDGTFYGYTFGSGTRLTVV.

Ten or more counts support this clonotype. The chain is built from TRBV20-1 and TRBJ2-3, with TRBD2 matching 8 bases. The CDR3 contains 16 residues. Germline V gene data show CDR1 as DFQATT and CDR2 as SNEGSKA (reference sequence). J lost 1 base, V lost 0 bases, and 6 bases had no gene match. This CDR3 is CSARDPGAGGTDTQYF. DNA of the CDR3: TGCAGTGCTAGAGATCCAGGAGCGGGAGGCACAGATACGCAGTATTTT.

This rearrangement joins TRBV24-1 to TRBJ2-1; D uncertain. CDR1 and CDR2 (germline): KGHDR, SFDVKD. The CDR3 loop spans 16 amino acids. Deletions cut 4 bases from V and 0 bases from J, with 12 bases between. CDR3 in amino acids: CATSDEHESSYNEQFF. Here the CDR3 DNA reads TGTGCCACCAGTGACGAACACGAGAGCTCCTACAATGAGCAGTTCTTC.

The table lists this clonotype with many counts. The rearrangement links TRBV5-6 to TRBJ2-1; a possible D gene is TRBD1 (5 bases). Trimming pared 4 bases from V and 2 bases from J, leaving 16 bases between. In germline, CDR1 is SGHDT, CDR2 YYEEEE. The CDR3 totals 16 residues. CDR3 sequence: CASSPRQSATYNEQFF. The CDR3, as DNA: TGTGCCAGCAGCCCGAGACAGTCCGCCACCTACAATGAGCAGTTCTTC. Combining the CDR3 with reference TRBV5-6 and TRBJ2-1 gives the whole variable domain DAGVTQSPTHLIKTRGQQVTLRCSPKSGHDTVSWYQQALGQGPQFIFQYYEEEERQRGNFPDRFSGHQFPNYSSELNVNALLLGDSALYLCASSPRQSATYNEQFFGPGTRLTVL.

Details on this clonotype: A read error may explain this, as a much larger clone is one base away. The missing conserved phenylalanine or tryptophan at the end of this CDR3 makes a read error likely. The chain carries TRBV11-2 and TRBJ1-1; D is undetermined. The CDR3 has 13 residues. Trimming pared 2 bases from V and 6 bases from J, leaving 10 bases between. CDR1 and CDR2 (germline): SGHAT, FQNNGV. CDR3 bases: TGTGCCAGCAGCTTAAGAGACCGGTCTGAAGCTTTCCTT. Its translation is CASSLRDRSEAFL.

This clonotype was seen a handful of times. J is TRBJ1-1 and V is TRBV2; 11 positions agree with TRBD1. The germline V gene has CDR1 SNHLY and CDR2 FYNNEI. The CDR3 covers 12 residues. Unmatched junction bases numbered 1, after V lost 8 bases and J lost 5 bases. The CDR3 loop reads CASGQGATEAFF. CDR3 in DNA: TGTGCCAGCGGACAGGGGGCGACTGAAGCTTTCTTT.

This clonotype was counted many times. This chain uses TRBV5-1 with TRBJ1-1, with 11 bases identical to TRBD1. Germline CDR1 reads SGHRS; CDR2 reads YFSETQ. The CDR3 is 16 amino acids. V trimming: 4 bases; J trimming: 5 bases; junction bases outside the gene matches: 10. CDR3 amino acids: CASSDHGQGAKTEAFF. The CDR3 DNA reads TGCGCCAGCAGCGATCACGGACAGGGGGCAAAGACTGAAGCTTTCTTT.

Note on this clonotype: Since a much larger clone is just one base distant, this may be a read error. The genes are TRBV20-1 and TRBJ2-7; weak D call: TRBD2 (6 bases). This CDR3 is built from 12 residues. Germline CDR1 reads DFQATT; CDR2 reads SNEGSKA (reference sequence). V was shortened by 0 bases and J by 4 bases, with 7 bases between the two germline ends. The CDR3 bases are TGCAGTGCTAGAGAACGGGGGTACGAGCAGTACTTC. Translating gives CSARERGYEQYF.

There are many counts of this clonotype. J is TRBJ2-5 and V is TRBV7-6, with D perhaps TRBD1 or TRBD2 (5 bases each). This CDR3 is 12 amino acids long. V lost 6 bases and J lost 5, with 10 bases in between. The germline V gene encodes CDR1 SGHVS and CDR2 FNYEAQ. The CDR3 sequence is CASSWDRETQYF. DNA of the CDR3: TGTGCCAGCAGTTGGGACCGGGAGACCCAGTACTTC.

Remarks on this clonotype: A far larger clone is only one base removed, so a read error is likely. The rearrangement joins TRBV12-3 or TRBV12-4 to TRBJ2-6, with D perhaps matching TRBD1 (5 bases). The CDR3 extends over 13 amino acids. The CDR3 here is CASSSSGASVLTF. As DNA, the CDR3 is TGTGCCAGCAGTTCCTCTGGGGCCAGCGTCCTGACTTTC.

The chain has TRBV4-2 and TRBJ2-7; perhaps TRBD2 as D (6 bases). CDR1 LGHNA and CDR2 YNFKEQ come from the germline V gene. The ends were cut back, 1 base at V and 4 bases at J, with 14 bases in the middle. This CDR3 spans 15 amino acids. CDR3 sequence reads: CASSQGSRGAYEQYF. The DNA of the CDR3 is TGTGCCAGCAGCCAAGGTTCCCGCGGGGCATACGAGCAGTACTTC.

This clonotype was seen a few times. This rearrangement joins TRBV7-2 to TRBJ1-4, with a possible D match to TRBD1 (5 bases). The CDR3 extends over 14 amino acids. The germline V gene has CDR1 SGHTA and CDR2 FQGNSA. The V end lost 5 bases, the J end lost 8 bases, and 15 bases lay between the germline ends. The CDR3 DNA sequence: TGTGCCAGCAGCCCCCGGGACGGCCAGGAAAAACTGTTTTTT. Translating gives CASSPRDGQEKLFF.

In its sample, this clonotype was seen many times. The chain employs TRBV3-1 and TRBJ2-5, with D perhaps being TRBD1 or TRBD2 (5 bases each). Germline CDR1 reads LGHDT; CDR2 reads YNNKEL (reference sequence). V gave up 2 bases and J gave up 4 bases, with 11 bases separating them. The CDR3 sequence is 14 residues long. The CDR3 sequence: CASSQPTGPETQYF. CDR3 bases: TGTGCCAGCAGCCAACCGACGGGGCCAGAGACCCAGTACTTC.

This clonotype was recorded many times. The chain links TRBV6-2 or TRBV6-3 to TRBJ2-5; 8 bases are a match to TRBD2. Per the germline V gene, CDR1 is MNHEY and CDR2 is SVGEGT. Trimming at V came to 6 bases and at J to 4 bases, leaving 13 bases not matched to a gene. This CDR3 comprises 16 residues. DNA for the CDR3: TGTGCCAGCAGCCCTACGGGAGGGACCATAGGAGAGACCCAGTACTTC. Its protein product is CASSPTGGTIGETQYF.

This clonotype was seen ten or more times. The chain joins TRBV2 to TRBJ1-4; D uncertain. Trimming stripped 6 bases from V and 1 base from J, with 15 bases between. The CDR3 is made up of 16 amino acids. Germline V gene lookup returns CDR1 SNHLY and CDR2 FYNNEI. CDR3 sequence (DNA): TGTGCCAGCAGCGACCACGGAGGAGTAACTAATGAAAAACTGTTTTTT. Its translation: CASSDHGGVTNEKLFF.

The chain recombines TRBV10-3 with TRBJ2-2; 8 bases are a match to TRBD1. V shed 11 bases, J shed 6 bases, and the junction held 2 bases outside the gene matches. The CDR3 is made up of 11 amino acids. The V gene's germline CDR1 is ENHRY and CDR2 SYGVKD. The CDR3 is CAVDRAGELFF. In DNA form, the CDR3 reads TGTGCCGTGGACAGGGCCGGGGAGCTGTTTTTT.

The V gene is TRBV7-9, the J gene TRBJ2-1; D may be TRBD1 (6 bases). This CDR3 has 17 amino acids. Germline values: CDR1 SEHNR, CDR2 FQNEAQ (reference sequence). Trimming removed 6 bases at V and 8 bases at J, with 26 bases between. The CDR3 loop is CASSPRSGQPSVDEQFF. CDR3 nucleotide sequence: TGTGCCAGCAGTCCCCGCTCCGGACAGCCGTCGGTGGATGAGCAGTTCTTC. The full variable domain, in which reference TRBV7-9 and TRBJ2-1 provide the parts outside the CDR3, is DTGVSQNPRHKITKRGQNVTFRCDPISEHNRLYWYRQTLGQGPEFLTYFQNEAQLEKSRLLSDRFSAERPKGSFSTLEIQRTEQGDSAMYLCASSPRSGQPSVDEQFFGPGTRLTVL.

This clonotype has a handful of counts. The chain couples TRBV7-9 to TRBJ1-1; D ambiguous. The CDR3 totals 13 residues. With 7 bases removed from V and 5 bases from J, the gap between germline ends came to 14 bases. The germline gives CDR1 SEHNR, CDR2 FQNEAQ (reference sequence). DNA of the CDR3: TGTGCCAGCATCCGGGGAATGGAAACTGAAGCTTTCTTT. Amino acids: CASIRGMETEAFF. The variable domain in full, with the rest retrieved from reference TRBV7-9 and TRBJ1-1, is DTGVSQNPRHKITKRGQNVTFRCDPISEHNRLYWYRQTLGQGPEFLTYFQNEAQLEKSRLLSDRFSAERPKGSFSTLEIQRTEQGDSAMYLCASIRGMETEAFFGQGTRLTVV.

Of note for this clonotype: A much larger clonotype is one base distant, so this may be a read error. The chain carries TRBV2 and TRBJ2-1, with D unclear. CDR1 is SNHLY, CDR2 FYNNEI, per germline. This CDR3 has 11 residues. This chain's CDR3 is CASTFYNEQLF. The CDR3 DNA sequence: TGTGCCAGCACCTTCTACAATGAGCAGCTCTTC.

V and J are TRBV6-1 and TRBJ2-7; D uncertain. V was shortened by 7 bases and J by 3 bases, with 13 bases between the two germline ends. Germline CDR1 reads MNHNS; CDR2 reads SASEGT. There are 13 residues in the CDR3. The CDR3 protein is CASTSRPRYEQYF. The CDR3, as DNA: TGTGCCAGCACTTCGCGTCCGCGCTACGAGCAGTACTTC.